The sample holds a few counts of the clone carrying this T cell receptor beta chain. The antigen is undetermined. This entry comes from a study of identical twins. TCRdb independently ran MiXCR on the 5' RACE reads; one entry per CDR3 protein. The sample consists of 350,000 to 450,000 distinct CDR3 sequences, under 20% of them appearing once. The CDR3 is made up of 13 amino acids. Trimming took off 4 bases at V and 4 bases at J, with 14 bases between the two ends. Germline CDR1 is DFQATT and CDR2 is SNEGSKA (reference sequence). General study results and limits: Fewer insertions were carried by abundant cord blood beta clonotypes, but none was seen in memory repertoires. Within twin pairs, the out-of-frame alpha sequences they shared showed excess low generation probability. The same donors were not followed; conclusions instead depended on cross-sectional statistical analysis.

All of the donors were Caucasians in good health. The genes are TRBV20-1 and TRBJ2-7; weak D call: TRBD2 (5 bases). The TCR originated in a man aged 50 to 59 in good health. Source material: naive T cells sorted from blood. The CDR3 nucleotides are TGCAGTGCTATGATCGGGGTCGGTTACGAGCAGTACTTC. This codes for CSAMIGVGYEQYF.